This TCR beta chain was captured by sequencing in a study of cytomegalovirus exposure and HLA in healthy donors (dated by TCRdb to the late 2010s). Describing the broader study: In an earlier analysis of roughly 590 of the donors, 276 Gb of sequence data and 90 million to 120 million unique TCR beta sequences from approximately 180 million T cells were reported. Of the approximately 400 genotyped donors, about 84% fell in the genetic ancestry cluster associated with self-reported Caucasian donors. All discovery cohort repertoires had been generated on a single sequencing platform. A later genetic analysis used genome-wide SNP genotypes for about three fifths of the roughly 700 donors, treating that subset as a discovery cohort. To predict cytomegalovirus infection status, the study combined high-throughput TCR immunosequencing, statistical association of individual TCRs with disease status, and machine learning. In addition to the first cohort of approximately 650 subjects, a separate validation cohort of approximately 110 different subjects was used. An early release that covered several hundred HLA-typed donors contained approximately 300 gigabases of sequencing data and 70 million to 100 million unique TCR sequences. Alongside the repertoire data, information on donor age, sex, ethnicity and CMV serostatus was compiled. An earlier analysis of a few hundred of the donors applied high-throughput TCR beta sequencing to assess whether each TCR beta V gene segment acted as functional or pseudogenic. The study aimed to test whether signatures of past pathogen exposure could be identified by cataloging public T cell receptors. Among about 390 genotyped donors of the cohort, an average of roughly 240,000 unique TCR beta nucleotide sequences were sequenced per donor, about a sixth of them non-productive. A handful of DR-DQ haplotypes were handled as single units for association and clustering because linkage in the cohort was strong. Typing coverage varied by locus: about 620-630 donors for A, B, C, DRB1 and DQB1; more than 500 for DQA1; about 590 for DPA1; roughly 450 for DPB1. To study patterns of TCR occurrence, a later analysis re-analyzed previously published TCR beta repertoires from 650 to 750 donors and added high-resolution HLA genotyping. Both class I and class II loci were covered by HLA typing, at four-digit resolution. In the later analysis, no new phenotypic data were used to find candidate immune exposures; instead, reliance was placed on TCR beta sequences and their occurrence across donors. The study used immunosequencing to profile the T cell repertoires of about 670 subjects and linked those repertoires to cytomegalovirus serostatus. Results the study describes overall, beyond this receptor: It was suggested by the authors that the approach could potentially be generalized to other disease states and immunological phenotypes. In a later analysis, 15,000 to 20,000 TCR beta sequences were associated with specific HLA alleles at a false discovery rate of 0.05. In the study, about 150 TCR beta chains were listed as associated with cytomegalovirus. A further reported finding was that TCR beta sequences accurately predicted the HLA-A and HLA-B alleles for most subjects in the first cohort. Most TCR sequences were seen in very few donors, while some public TCRs were found in many individuals. Sequencing depth was assumed to be roughly uniform across donors in the presence/absence analyses, though that assumption may not hold. In vitro tests confirmed that three of the cytomegalovirus-associated TCR beta chains recognize cytomegalovirus antigens. In a later analysis, HLA-associated TCR beta chains showed more clonal expansion and lower generation probabilities than non-associated chains that were equally common. Because some donors lacked HLA typing at each locus, the association tests relied only on the typed subset. Because counts were too low, around 18 rarely observed V segments, including chromosome 9 orphons, were left out of the earlier analysis of about 620 of the donors. Most CMV-associated TCR beta chains appeared to be HLA-restricted in a later analysis, and the HLA associations seemed to be driven largely by CMV exposure. Cytomegalovirus status was reported to be diagnosed by the classifier with high specificity and sensitivity in both the original and validation cohorts. This cohort had only TCR beta chains sequenced, and the lack of alpha or paired-chain data limited which features could be detected. Linkage disequilibrium might explain the correlated functional status among segregating V segments, but an unknown experimental factor could not be excluded. In a later analysis, the rate of TCR association differed among HLA loci, with DRB1 alleles having the most associated TCRs and HLA-C alleles having the fewest. A later analysis reported that several top co-occurrence clusters appeared linked to parvovirus B19, influenza, CMV and Epstein-Barr virus. An earlier analysis of some 590 of the donors showed that most TCR beta V segments appeared in productive rearrangements either about 90% or about 30% of the time, which broadly matched IMGT annotations. The only immune exposure information available for the cohort was CMV serostatus. In a later genetic analysis, a missense DCLRE1C variant was associated with V-gene and J-gene trimming of TCR beta chains, and the association was replicated in an independent cohort. Assigning TCR associations to individual alleles was difficult when HLA alleles, especially DR and DQ, strongly co-occurred. A cluster of highly shared sequence variants was judged likely to be a technical artifact of the sequencing pipeline. According to a later genetic analysis, donors in an Asian-associated ancestry cluster had fewer N-insertions in productive TCRs than the approximately 700-donor mean.

In the case of this clone: Its recognized antigen is unknown. No much larger clonotype is one base removed from it; base qualities were not supplied.

Libraries were constructed by the immunoSEQ multiplex PCR assay. For the multiplex PCR, a mixture combining 60 forward primers for TCR Vbeta segments and 13 reverse primers for TCR Jbeta segments was used. A multiplex PCR assay on genomic DNA amplified the CDR3 region of rearranged TCR beta genes. The amplified TCR beta libraries were sequenced on the Illumina HiSeq System as 87-base-pair reads. As for how the authors treated the data: In a later analysis, tens of millions of unique TCR beta chains were counted across the roughly 610 repertoires, and roughly 11 million of these chains were shared by at least two donors. Raw reads were error-corrected and collapsed into unique sequences by a nearest-neighbor algorithm in which closely related sequences were merged to remove PCR and sequencing errors. To assign V, D and J gene segments, CDR3 sequences were aligned to IMGT reference sequences. For a sequence to be retained, at least a six-nucleotide match to both a V gene segment and a J gene segment was required. Rearrangements were classified as productive when the CDR3 lacked stop codons and remained in frame with V and J, and all other rearrangements were classified as non-productive. Following IMGT convention, CDR3 was defined as the stretch from the second conserved V-encoded cysteine to the conserved J-encoded phenylalanine. The earlier analysis of about 640 of the donors excluded any sequence lacking an unambiguous match to a single V gene segment. An earlier analysis of roughly 590 of the donors called V segments functional above 56.7% productive rearrangements and segregating when the between-donor standard deviation exceeded 5%. A statistical classification framework was built to diagnose cytomegalovirus status from the catalog of TCR beta chain sequences. V and J gene assignment, in a later analysis, came from comparing TCR nucleotide sequences with IMGT/GENE-DB human TR gene sequences. The TCRdist pipeline was used in a later analysis to assign CDR3 sequences and most-parsimonious VDJ recombination scenarios. In a later analysis, each TCR beta chain was defined by its CDR3 amino acid sequence together with its V-gene family, and reads without a unique V-gene family were excluded. To address suspected cross-contamination and a sequencing artifact, a later analysis removed approximately 600 highly shared, low-generation-probability nucleotide sequences. In a later analysis, a clonal expansion index for each public chain was calculated from normalized within-repertoire ranks of inferred template counts. A later analysis computed generation probabilities with a VDJ recombination model fitted to out-of-frame rearrangements, and checked the results against IGoR. In a later analysis, hypergeometric tests were used to score TCR-TCR, TCR-HLA and TCR-CMV co-occurrence, with a repertoire-size bias correction applied to TCR pairs. In a later analysis, false discovery rates were estimated by permuting HLA or CMV assignments 20 times. In a later analysis, co-occurring TCRs were grouped using DBSCAN, with TCRdist sequence similarity added in when clustering inside HLA-allele-positive subsets. For co-occurrence clustering, repertoires with fewer than 30,000 or more than 120,000 public chains were excluded, along with roughly 5 repertoires with anomalous nucleotide sharing. In TCRdb, the immuneACCESS table is reduced to in-frame sequences with V and J assigned. These tables do not hold every clone; where another copy was compared, an unresolved V gene accounts for under half, and the others remain unexplained. The V and J calls and the clone size are those of that table, but D and trimming were determined from the DNA. The sample records approximately 150,000 clones, roughly 80% of which are singletons. The top ten hold under 4% of the sample.

In total, approximately 690 healthy bone marrow donors made up the cohort. All cohort members were sampled while nominally healthy, although unrecorded immune exposures were likely present. Of the 666 cohort members, 250 to 300 had a positive CMV serostatus and roughly 370 had a negative one, while no CMV serostatus was recorded for the donor. A peripheral blood sample was provided by each donor, and peripheral blood mononuclear cells were used for TCR beta sequencing. The Qiagen DNeasy Blood Extraction Kit was used to extract genomic DNA from the blood cell samples. Sequencing was done on a sample of PBMCs. This receptor was taken from a human donor in good health.

At the DNA level, the sequence is TGTGCCAGTAGTCCGCCGGTCCTTCGCGGGGAGCTGTTTTTT. Its translation reads: CASSPPVLRGELFF. This chain joins TRBV19 to TRBJ2-2; there is no confident call for the D gene. Via the germline V gene (reference sequence), CDR1 is LNHDA and CDR2 SQIVND. The junction carries 14 bases between V and J, which are trimmed by 5 bases and 7 bases respectively. From the cysteine through the phenylalanine, the CDR3 covers 14 amino acids. Only CDR3 DNA is held: 42 bases, read in frame from base 1.